The present entry profiles one TCR beta chain with its context. The antigen is not known. CDR1 and CDR2 from the germline V gene are SGHRS and YFSETQ. This CDR3 region has 15 residues. V was pared by 7 bases and J by 0 bases, with 16 bases between. Using its own MiXCR run on the reads, TCRdb lists one record per CDR3 protein. The table lists 25,000 or so distinct CDR3 sequences, approximately 77% of them singletons, with approximately 14% in the top ten. This sample was taken from a study of type 1 regulatory T cells. This chain links TRBV5-1 with TRBJ1-1; TRBD1 is a possible D gene (6 bases). The clonotype originates from a human donor in good health. Sequencing was done on a sample of cultured T cells, either the whole culture or a sorted T cell fraction (not recorded which). The subset is: Tr1-enriched cell product generated in vitro against host alloantigens. The CDR3 DNA reads as TGCGCCAGCCGACGACAGGTGTCAATGAACACTGAAGCTTTCTTT. Its protein is CASRRQVSMNTEAFF.